This passage covers 11 T cell receptor beta chains from one sample sequenced in a study of cytomegalovirus exposure and HLA in healthy donors. The PCR contained 60 Vbeta and 13 Jbeta primers. The table came from immunoSEQ multiplex PCR; TCRdb's copy has only in-frame clones and leaves some out. The repertoire holds 100,000 to 150,000 clones, roughly a sixth seen once, with roughly 3% in the top ten. Sample: PBMCs. These receptors were taken from a female donor in good health and CMV-seropositive.

This chain links TRBV28 with TRBJ1-2; D gene uncertain. The length of the CDR3 is 14 residues. From germline, CDR1 is MDHEN and CDR2 SYDVKM. Trimming took off 2 bases at V and 5 bases at J, with 12 bases between the two ends. Written as DNA, the CDR3 is TGTGCCAGCAGTTTAGTCGGGGTTGGGTATGGCTACACCTTC. This sequence encodes CASSLVGVGYGYTF.

This clone has just a few counts. V usage is TRBV6-1 and J usage is TRBJ2-1; D is unresolved. Germline assignment: CDR1 MNHNS and CDR2 SASEGT. CDR3 length: 14 residues. The V end was cut by 8 bases, the J end by 6 bases, with 17 bases between. CDR3 nucleotide sequence: TGTGCCAGCCATCTAACGGGTGGTCCCAATGAGCAGTTCTTC. Its protein product is CASHLTGGPNEQFF.

This chain uses TRBV27 with TRBJ1-1, with 7 nucleotides matching TRBD1. The germline CDR1 and CDR2 sequences are MNHEY and SMNVEV (reference sequence). V lost 4 bases to trimming and J lost 0 bases; unmatched junction nucleotides: 26. CDR3 length equals 22 residues. The CDR3 DNA is TGTGCCAGCAGTTCACAATATATCCTTCTACGGACAGGCTACAATATGAACACTGAAGCTTTCTTT. Translating it yields CASSSQYILLRTGYNMNTEAFF.

The chain employs TRBV7-9 and TRBJ1-2; tentative D call: TRBD1 (5 bases). This CDR3 is built from 12 residues. Deletions cut 4 bases from V and 9 bases from J, with 12 bases between. Germline-derived CDR1 and CDR2 are SEHNR and FQNEAQ (reference sequence). CDR3 DNA sequence: TGTGCCAGCAGCTCAGGGCGTTCGAGCTACACCTTC. The encoded protein is CASSSGRSSYTF. Full variable domain (outside the CDR3, taken from reference TRBV7-9 and TRBJ1-2): DTGVSQNPRHKITKRGQNVTFRCDPISEHNRLYWYRQTLGQGPEFLTYFQNEAQLEKSRLLSDRFSAERPKGSFSTLEIQRTEQGDSAMYLCASSSGRSSYTFGSGTRLTVV.

J is TRBJ2-7 and V is TRBV2, with D perhaps TRBD1 (5 bases). Germline CDR1 SNHLY, CDR2 FYNNEI. The CDR3 length is 14 residues. With 4 bases removed from V and 4 bases from J, the gap between germline ends came to 14 bases. As DNA, the CDR3 is TGTGCCAGCAGTGTCCTCGGGCAGGGTTACGAGCAGTACTTC. It specifies CASSVLGQGYEQYF.

This clone was observed once. This chain joins TRBV19 and TRBJ2-3; possible D gene TRBD2, 6 bases. V lost 3 bases, J lost 0 bases, and 13 bases lay in between. The length of the CDR3 is 16 residues. In germline, CDR1 is LNHDA, CDR2 SQIVND (reference sequence). The CDR3 DNA reads as TGTGCCAGTAGTATGTACGGGACTTCTAGCACAGATACGCAGTATTTT. As protein: CASSMYGTSSTDTQYF. The full variable domain, its missing parts supplied by reference TRBV19 and TRBJ2-3, is DGGITQSPKYLFRKEGQNVTLSCEQNLNHDAMYWYRQDPGQGLRLIYYSQIVNDFQKGDIAEGYSVSREKKESFPLTVTSAQKNPTAFYLCASSMYGTSSTDTQYFGPGTRLTVL.

The chain couples TRBV28 to TRBJ2-7, with a weak D call TRBD1 (6 bases). Germline CDR1 reads MDHEN; CDR2 reads SYDVKM. Trimming pared 5 bases from V and 2 bases from J, leaving 13 bases between. The length of the CDR3 is 14 residues. The CDR3 reads CASSPTGIPYEQYF. The CDR3 DNA reads as TGTGCCAGCAGTCCCACAGGGATTCCCTACGAGCAGTACTTC.

The genes are TRBV14 and TRBJ1-6, with D perhaps matching TRBD1 (6 bases). Germline CDR1 reads SGHDN; CDR2 reads FVKESK. Trimming stripped 1 base from V and 6 bases from J, with 10 bases between. There are 15 residues in the CDR3. CDR3: CASSQVGGRNSPLHF. As DNA, the CDR3 is TGTGCCAGCAGCCAAGTGGGGGGGCGTAATTCACCCCTCCACTTT.

The chain joins TRBV7-9 to TRBJ2-3, with 10 positions matching TRBD2. V was clipped by 1 base and J by 1 base; unmatched bases: 5. This CDR3 contains 17 residues. The V gene's germline CDR1 is SEHNR and CDR2 FQNEAQ (reference sequence). CDR3: CASSLGRLAGGTDTQYF. CDR3 DNA: TGTGCCAGCAGCTTAGGGCGACTAGCGGGCGGCACAGATACGCAGTATTTT.

The chain joins TRBV7-8 to TRBJ1-2; no clear D. V dropped 5 bases and J dropped 4 bases, with 11 bases sitting between them. Germline V gives CDR1 SGHVS, CDR2 FQNEAQ. This CDR3 comprises 13 residues. The CDR3 DNA follows: TGTGCCAGCAGCACTCAGGTGGGCTATGGCTACACCTTC. It encodes CASSTQVGYGYTF.

This clone occurred a few times. The CDR3: CAISETFEKLFF. Here the CDR3 DNA reads TGTGCCATCAGTGAAACTTTCGAAAAACTGTTTTTT. This chain uses TRBV10-3 with TRBJ1-4; D gene uncertain. From germline, CDR1 is ENHRY and CDR2 SYGVKD. V was clipped by 3 bases and J by 8 bases, with 7 bases between them. This CDR3 has 12 amino acids.